The rows below give T cell receptor beta chains drawn from one sample of a study of human T cells and chemical hapten exposure. Each CDR3 protein gets one entry after TCRdb re-called the RACE reads with MiXCR. The top ten clones hold around 5.6% of a sample with just over 350,000 distinct CDR3 sequences, about 6.3% of them seen once. The sequencing used whole blood, collected in connection with sensitization to the hapten diphenylcyclopropenone (DPC). These receptors came from a woman between 18 and 29 years old with alopecia areata. Some clones in this sample may be carry-over from other donors' samples. CDR3s include the opening cysteine and the closing phenylalanine or tryptophan. Fields, in order: clone size, J gene, D gene, V gene, CDR3 DNA, CDR3 protein. The D gene is left open where the match is weak. Size is omitted from some rows. Given values are once, few, many or a class for expanded clones.

size: few
J: TRBJ2-5
D: TRBD1
V: TRBV27
DNA: TGTGCCAGCAGTTCCATCGCCCTGGGACAGGGGTACCAAGAGACCCAGTACTTC
CDR3: CASSSIALGQGYQETQYF

size: few
J: TRBJ2-3
D: TRBD2
V: TRBV25-1
DNA: TGTGCCAGCAGTGAATTCGGTAGCGGGGTCGTGGATACGCAGTATTTT
CDR3: CASSEFGSGVVDTQYF

size: few
J: TRBJ2-1
D: -
V: TRBV3-1
DNA: TGTGCCAGCAGCCAATCTTCCTACAATGAGCAGTTCTTC
CDR3: CASSQSSYNEQFF

size: many
J: TRBJ2-7
D: TRBD1
V: TRBV5-1
DNA: TGCGCCAGCAGCTGGGGCGGGACAGGGGGCCATGAGCAGTACTTC
CDR3: CASSWGGTGGHEQYF

size: -
J: TRBJ2-5
D: -
V: TRBV14
DNA: TGTGCCAGCAGCCAAAAAGGGACGCCGACTAGGTACCAAGAGACCCAGTACTTC
CDR3: CASSQKGTPTRYQETQYF

size: many
J: TRBJ1-1
D: -
V: TRBV20-1
DNA: TGCAGTGCCGGAAGGAACACTGAAGCTTTCTTT
CDR3: CSAGRNTEAFF

size: few
J: TRBJ2-3
D: -
V: TRBV3-1
DNA: TGTGCCAGCAGCCAAGTGGGGGCAGATACGCAGTATTTT
CDR3: CASSQVGADTQYF

size: -
J: TRBJ1-1
D: -
V: TRBV4-1
DNA: TGCGCCAGCAGTTTCGGGATGGGGCCTCCGAACACTGAAGCTTTCTTT
CDR3: CASSFGMGPPNTEAFF

size: many
J: TRBJ2-4
D: TRBD1
V: TRBV24-1
DNA: TGTGCCACCAGTCCCGGGACAGGGACGGACATTCAGTACTTC
CDR3: CATSPGTGTDIQYF

size: few
J: TRBJ2-3
D: -
V: TRBV12-3/TRBV12-4
DNA: TGTGCCAGCAGTTCTGCGAGGACAGATACGCAGTATTTT
CDR3: CASSSARTDTQYF

size: few
J: TRBJ2-7
D: -
V: TRBV11-2
DNA: TGTGCCAGCACACTCCGCCCAGGGTCCTACGAGCAGTACTTC
CDR3: CASTLRPGSYEQYF

size: many
J: TRBJ1-1
D: -
V: TRBV7-2
DNA: TGTGCCAGCAACTTTAGGGGCACTGAAGCTTTCTTT
CDR3: CASNFRGTEAFF

size: -
J: TRBJ2-7
D: TRBD1
V: TRBV5-5
DNA: TGTGCCAGCAGCCGATCCGGGACAGCCGCCTACGAGCAGTACTTC
CDR3: CASSRSGTAAYEQYF

size: many
J: TRBJ1-4
D: -
V: TRBV4-2
DNA: TGTGCCAGCAGCCAAGGAACCCGAAATGAAAAACTGTTTTTT
CDR3: CASSQGTRNEKLFF

size: -
J: TRBJ2-7
D: TRBD1
V: TRBV7-7
DNA: TGTGCTAGCAGCCCCACGCCGGGACAGGGGCACGAGCAGTACTTC
CDR3: CASSPTPGQGHEQYF

size: -
J: TRBJ1-6
D: -
V: TRBV5-1
DNA: TGCTCCCAGACCCTAAAACAGGTCCATTCACCCCTCCACTTT
CDR3: CSQTLKQVHSPLHF

size: -
J: TRBJ1-3
D: TRBD1
V: TRBV5-1
DNA: TGCGCCAGCAGCCTTCAGACCGGGACAGGGTTCGGAGACACCATATATTTT
CDR3: CASSLQTGTGFGDTIYF

size: few
J: TRBJ1-2
D: -
V: TRBV7-3
DNA: TGTGCCAGCAGCCGTCCAGGCGTTCCTGGCTACACCTTC
CDR3: CASSRPGVPGYTF

size: -
J: TRBJ2-7
D: -
V: TRBV6-5
DNA: TGTGCCAGCAGACCTCCCGGGCAGGTCCGTACACAATACTTC
CDR3: CASRPPGQVRTQYF

size: many
J: TRBJ2-1
D: -
V: TRBV29-1
DNA: TGCAGCGTTGAAGATCCACTACTCTACAATGAGCAGTTCTTC
CDR3: CSVEDPLLYNEQFF

size: many
J: TRBJ1-2
D: -
V: TRBV10-3
DNA: TGTGCCATCAGTGAGTCACTGTTACAGGATGGCTACACCTTC
CDR3: CAISESLLQDGYTF

size: -
J: TRBJ1-2
D: -
V: TRBV7-9
DNA: TGTGCCAGCAGCTCCGGGAGGGGAAGTGGCTACACCTTC
CDR3: CASSSGRGSGYTF